The rows below give T cell receptor beta chains drawn from one sample of a study of T-cell memory formation after mild COVID-19. TCRdb recomputed calls from the 5' RACE reads with MiXCR, one row per CDR3 protein. The sample consists of roughly 580,000 distinct CDR3 sequences, about a sixth of them appearing once. Sequencing was carried out using PBMCs or a T cell subset sorted from them (not recorded which). Receptors originate from an adult woman who had mild COVID-19 (a few samples of this study predate the infection). Cell type and time point are not known. CDR3s include the opening cysteine and the closing phenylalanine or tryptophan. The D gene is left open where the match is weak. Rows may omit the clone size; those that give it use once, few, many or a size class.

TRBJ1-1	NA	11	TRBV29-1	NA	TGCAGCGTTGGGGCTGCGGAGGTGGCTTTCTTT	CSVGAAEVAFF
TRBJ2-5	TRBD2	15	TRBV7-8	few	TGTGCCAGCAGCCCCAAGCGGGAGGGCCTAGAGACCCAGTACTTC	CASSPKREGLETQYF
TRBJ2-1	NA	16	TRBV5-1	few	TGCGCCAGCAGCTTGGCCGGTTCGGGAACCTACAATGAGCAGTTCTTC	CASSLAGSGTYNEQFF
TRBJ2-1	NA	15	TRBV11-2	few	TGTGCCAGCAGCTTAGAGTTCGTCCCTTACGGGGAGCAGTTCTTC	CASSLEFVPYGEQFF
TRBJ2-2	TRBD2	14	TRBV6-2/TRBV6-3	many	TGTGCCAGCAGACTAGCGGGGGACACCGGGGAGCTGTTTTTT	CASRLAGDTGELFF
TRBJ1-1	TRBD1	15	TRBV6-5	NA	TGTGCCAGCACCCGGGACAGGGGCCGATCCGGGGAAGCTTTCTTT	CASTRDRGRSGEAFF
TRBJ2-3	TRBD2	17	TRBV10-3	NA	TGTGCCATCAGAGACCCAAACCTAGCGGCTAGCACAGATACGCAGTATTTT	CAIRDPNLAASTDTQYF
TRBJ2-5	TRBD1	12	TRBV29-1	few	TGCAGCTCTAAGGGACAGTTAGAGACCCAGTACTTC	CSSKGQLETQYF
TRBJ2-7	NA	15	TRBV9	NA	TGTGCCAGCAGCGTAGGGGCAGGGGAGACCTACGAGCAGTACTTC	CASSVGAGETYEQYF
TRBJ2-5	TRBD1	18	TRBV27	NA	TGTGCCAGCAGTTCTCCCGCGAACAGGGGGCGCGGGACGGAGACCCAGTACTTC	CASSSPANRGRGTETQYF
TRBJ2-7	NA	15	TRBV7-2	few	TGTGCCAGCAGCTTAGGGGGACATTCGGGCTACGAGCAGTACTTC	CASSLGGHSGYEQYF
TRBJ1-1	TRBD1	15	TRBV7-3	NA	TGTGCCAGCAGCCCCGGACAGGCAATGAACACTGAAGCTTTCTTT	CASSPGQAMNTEAFF
TRBJ2-1	NA	21	TRBV24-1	few	TGTGCCACCAGTGATTTTATTTTCCCGGGGTGGTGGAAAAACTCCTACAATGAGCAGTTCTTC	CATSDFIFPGWWKNSYNEQFF
TRBJ1-2	NA	14	TRBV3-1	NA	TGTGCCAGCAGCCCCACAGGGCCCGGACGTGGCTACACCTTC	CASSPTGPGRGYTF
TRBJ2-7	NA	14	TRBV18	many	TGTGCCAGCTCACCACCGCAGGGTTGGCGGGTGCAGTACTTC	CASSPPQGWRVQYF
TRBJ2-7	NA	13	TRBV4-1	NA	TGCGCCAGCAGCCTTGGACCGCTCTACGAGCAGTACTTC	CASSLGPLYEQYF
TRBJ2-7	TRBD1	15	TRBV5-1	NA	TGCGCCAGCAGCGGAACGACAGGGGGATCCTCCGAGCAGTACTTC	CASSGTTGGSSEQYF
TRBJ2-5	TRBD1	16	TRBV15	few	TGTGCCACCAGCAGGCAGTACAGGGGCTTTACGGAGACCCAGTACTTC	CATSRQYRGFTETQYF
TRBJ2-3	NA	17	TRBV7-2	few	TGTGCCAGCAGCTTAGTGTTCAAGGTAGCGGGCACAGATACGCAGTATTTT	CASSLVFKVAGTDTQYF
TRBJ2-7	TRBD2	18	TRBV14	NA	TGTGCCAGCAGCCAAGATTATGGGCTAGCGGGAGTAACCTACGAGCAGTACTTC	CASSQDYGLAGVTYEQYF
TRBJ2-1	NA	19	TRBV3-1	NA	TGTGCCAGCAGAAGTAGGGACAGAACCGGGGGAGGTGAGGTGGATGAGCAGTTCTTC	CASRSRDRTGGGEVDEQFF
TRBJ2-5	TRBD1	13	TRBV5-5	many	TGTGCCAGCAGTTTCACAGGGGGCGAGACCCAGTACTTC	CASSFTGGETQYF
TRBJ2-5	NA	15	TRBV29-1	few	TGCAGCGTTGACTCAGGGAGTATCCGCCAAGAGACCCAGTACTTC	CSVDSGSIRQETQYF
TRBJ2-2	NA	17	TRBV3-1	NA	TGTGCCAGCAGCCCCCACCCGGCTAGCGTGAACACCGGGGAGCTGTTTTTT	CASSPHPASVNTGELFF
TRBJ2-3	NA	17	TRBV7-2	NA	TGTGCCAGCAGCTTAGCATGGACGGGGGTAGGCACAGATACGCAGTATTTT	CASSLAWTGVGTDTQYF
TRBJ1-2	TRBD1	15	TRBV5-6	NA	TGTGCCAGCAGCTCACGCAGGGGGAGGAACTATGGCTACACCTTC	CASSSRRGRNYGYTF
TRBJ1-3	NA	15	TRBV12-3/TRBV12-4	few	TGTGCCAGCAGTTACCGAACTGGGCGGGGAAACACCATATATTTT	CASSYRTGRGNTIYF
TRBJ2-1	NA	15	TRBV2	few	TGTGCCAGCAGCCGAGCGGTCTGGGGCAACAATGAGCAGTTCTTC	CASSRAVWGNNEQFF
TRBJ2-3	NA	15	TRBV5-1	few	TGCGCCAGCAGCTCTGGACATCCGAGGACAGATACGCAGTATTTT	CASSSGHPRTDTQYF
TRBJ1-1	NA	15	TRBV7-6	NA	TGTGCCAGCAGCTCCCGCCTCGATGGGGGCACTGAAGCTTTCTTT	CASSSRLDGGTEAFF
TRBJ2-7	NA	14	TRBV27	few	TGTGCCAGCAGTTTCTCGAGTCAGGGACACGAGCAGTACTTC	CASSFSSQGHEQYF
TRBJ2-1	TRBD2	13	TRBV29-1	NA	TGCAGCGTTGAGGTAGCGGGAGGGGGTGAGCAGTTCTTC	CSVEVAGGGEQFF
TRBJ2-7	NA	16	TRBV5-6	few	TGTGCCAGCAGCTTGGGAGTAGCGGCTTATTCCTACGAGCAGTACTTC	CASSLGVAAYSYEQYF
TRBJ2-5	NA	16	TRBV9	NA	TGTGCCAGCAGCGTTAGTGGGGCCTCAACAGGAGAGACCCAGTACTTC	CASSVSGASTGETQYF
TRBJ1-1	TRBD1	12	TRBV29-1	NA	TGCAGCGTTATAACAGGGGGCCCCGAAGCTTTCTTT	CSVITGGPEAFF
TRBJ1-6	NA	15	TRBV27	few	TGTGCCAGCAGTTCCCCCCCTGGGAAAGGTTCACCCCTCCACTTT	CASSSPPGKGSPLHF
TRBJ1-2	NA	16	TRBV14	NA	TGTGCCAGCAGCCAAGTCGGGGCAGCCGATTTCTATGGCTACACCTTC	CASSQVGAADFYGYTF
TRBJ2-5	TRBD2	21	TRBV9	NA	TGTGCCAGCAGCGTAGAGAAAGGGGAAGGACTAGCGGGAGGGATACAAGAGACCCAGTACTTC	CASSVEKGEGLAGGIQETQYF
TRBJ1-2	NA	13	TRBV7-9	few	TGTGCCTCCGGGACACCTACTAACTATGGCTACACCTTC	CASGTPTNYGYTF